The 28 T cell receptor beta chains below were found in one sample sequenced in a study of radiotherapy plus CTLA-4 blockade in lung cancer (dated by TCRdb to the late 2010s). Receptor amplification or capture employed the immunoSEQ multiplex PCR assay. The source is immuneACCESS, and TCRdb retained only in-frame sequences with V and J called. Part of the clones is not carried over; for the studies checked, unresolved V genes explain less than half of this, and the remainder is unexplained. In this sample the table shows 75,000 to 100,000 clones, roughly 74% of which occur a single time. The ten largest clones capture around 2.7% of the sample. The sequenced sample was peripheral blood, obtained from a patient treated with radiotherapy plus ipilimumab. The receptors derive from a human donor with non-small cell lung cancer who had a partial response to radiotherapy plus ipilimumab. Some clones in this sample may be carry-over from other donors' samples.

The V call is TRBV5-6, the J call TRBJ2-5; D perhaps matches TRBD2 (5 bases). The J call may be wrong; the DNA end is better matched by TRBJ2-7. Germline CDR1 SGHDT, CDR2 YYEEEE. The CDR3 has 14 amino acids. The CDR3 nucleotides are TGTGCCAGTACAAGCGGACTCATATCCTACGAGCAGTACTTC. It codes for CASTSGLISYEQYF.

The V gene is TRBV5-1, the J gene TRBJ2-3; D unclear. The CDR3 is 13 amino acids. V dropped 3 bases and J dropped 5 bases, with 10 bases sitting between them. The germline V gene encodes CDR1 SGHRS and CDR2 YFSETQ. The CDR3 loop is CASSSVVLDTQYF. CDR3 nucleotides: TGCGCCAGCAGCTCTGTTGTCTTAGATACGCAGTATTTT.

The chain joins TRBV11-3 to TRBJ2-3, with D possibly being TRBD1 (5 bases). Trimming cost V 4 bases and J 1 base, with 9 bases left between them. The germline V gene encodes CDR1 SGHNT and CDR2 YENEEA. CDR3 size: 14 residues. CDR3 residues: CASSSQDGTDTQYF. The CDR3 coding sequence is TGTGCCAGCAGCTCACAGGACGGCACAGATACGCAGTATTTT.

The chain carries TRBV5-1 and TRBJ1-3, with D tentatively TRBD1 (6 bases). Per germline, CDR1 SGHRS and CDR2 YFSETQ. The CDR3 spans 16 residues. The V gene lost 5 bases and the J gene lost 4 bases, with 19 bases spanning the gap. CDR3 nucleotide sequence: TGCGCCAGCAGTCAACAGGGTGTTGGATCCGGAAACACCATATATTTT. It yields the protein CASSQQGVGSGNTIYF.

The V gene is TRBV10-3, the J gene TRBJ2-3, with a tentative D call TRBD2 (5 bases). V dropped 10 bases and J dropped 0 bases, with 14 bases sitting between them. This CDR3 comprises 14 residues. Germline V gives CDR1 ENHRY, CDR2 SYGVKD. Here the CDR3 DNA reads TGTGCCACCTGGGCGGGTGTAAGCACAGATACGCAGTATTTT. Residues: CATWAGVSTDTQYF.

J is TRBJ2-1 and V is TRBV18; 8 nucleotides agree with TRBD1. V was clipped by 3 bases and J by 3 bases; unmatched bases: 7. The CDR3 loop spans 16 amino acids. The V gene's germline CDR1 is KGHSH and CDR2 LQKENI. The chain's CDR3 is CASSPLTGVNYNEQFF. DNA of the CDR3: TGTGCCAGCTCACCGTTGACAGGGGTCAACTACAATGAGCAGTTCTTC. Full variable domain (outside the CDR3, taken from reference TRBV18 and TRBJ2-1): NAGVMQNPRHLVRRRGQEARLRCSPMKGHSHVYWYRQLPEEGLKFMVYLQKENIIDESGMPKERFSAEFPKEGPSILRIQQVVRGDSAAYFCASSPLTGVNYNEQFFGPGTRLTVL.

There are a few counts of this clone. J is TRBJ2-5 and V is TRBV9; 8 bases line up with TRBD1. This CDR3 region has 16 residues. Germline V lookup: CDR1 SGDLS, CDR2 YYNGEE. V was clipped by 4 bases and J by 2 bases; unmatched bases: 10. This CDR3 reads CASSPGAGGGQETQYF. In nucleotides, the CDR3 is TGTGCCAGCAGCCCAGGGGCAGGGGGCGGACAAGAGACCCAGTACTTC. Using reference TRBV9 and TRBJ2-5 for the parts outside the CDR3, the full variable domain is DSGVTQTPKHLITATGQRVTLRCSPRSGDLSVYWYQQSLDQGLQFLIQYYNGEERAKGNILERFSAQQFPDLHSELNLSSLELGDSALYFCASSPGAGGGQETQYFGPGTRLLVL.

This CDR3 is CASSLVQGAEAFF. The CDR3 DNA is TGTGCCAGCAGCTTAGTTCAGGGGGCTGAAGCTTTCTTT. The rearrangement uses TRBV7-9 and TRBJ1-1, with 7 bases matching TRBD1. Germline CDR1 reads SEHNR; CDR2 reads FQNEAQ (reference sequence). CDR3 length equals 13 residues. The ends lost 1 base at V and 6 bases at J; junction bases unmatched: 2.

This clone was recorded a few times. The rearrangement links TRBV5-4 to TRBJ2-1; 7 bases match TRBD2. With 4 bases clipped from V and 9 bases from J, the junction kept 19 bases outside the gene matches. Germline V CDR1 and CDR2: SGHNT, YYREEE (reference sequence). This CDR3 region has 17 residues. CDR3 sequence reads: CASSQAGPGLSAGEQFF. DNA of the CDR3: TGTGCCAGCAGCCAAGCGGGGCCTGGTCTGTCGGCCGGTGAGCAGTTCTTC.

CDR3 nucleotides: TGTGCCAGCAGCTTGGATCCCTTTAGTATGAACACTGAAGCTTTCTTT. This translates into CASSLDPFSMNTEAFF. The V call is TRBV5-4, the J call TRBJ1-1; the D is unclear. This CDR3 region has 16 residues. CDR1 is SGHNT and CDR2 is YYREEE in the germline V gene (reference sequence). Trimming took 0 bases from V and 0 from J, leaving 12 bases between them.

This sequence joins TRBV9 and TRBJ2-1; 10 nucleotides line up with TRBD1. Germline V gene data show CDR1 as SGDLS and CDR2 as YYNGEE. The ends lost 4 bases at V and 5 bases at J; junction bases unmatched: 12. CDR3 length equals 17 residues. DNA for the CDR3: TGTGCCAGCAGCCCGCGCACCGGGACAGGGGCGGACAATGAGCAGTTCTTC. This gives the protein CASSPRTGTGADNEQFF.

The chain couples TRBV5-1 to TRBJ2-5; the D gene is possibly TRBD1 (6 bases). V lost 0 bases and J lost 2, with 8 bases in between. CDR1 SGHRS and CDR2 YFSETQ come from the germline V gene. This CDR3 has 14 residues. Here the CDR3 DNA reads TGCGCCAGCAGCTTGGCCCAGGGGCAAGAGACCCAGTACTTC. Its translation: CASSLAQGQETQYF. The full variable domain, completed using reference TRBV5-1 and TRBJ2-5, is KAGVTQTPRYLIKTRGQQVTLSCSPISGHRSVSWYQQTPGQGLQFLFEYFSETQRNKGNFPGRFSGRQFSNSRSEMNVSTLELGDSALYLCASSLAQGQETQYFGPGTRLLVL.

V usage is TRBV18 and J usage is TRBJ2-1; 7 nucleotides match TRBD1. CDR3 length: 15 amino acids. Germline CDR1 KGHSH, CDR2 LQKENI. V lost 5 bases and J lost 6; bases outside the gene matches: 10. The CDR3 loop is CASSSQGFSINEQFF. CDR3 DNA: TGTGCCAGCTCATCACAGGGGTTCTCAATCAATGAGCAGTTCTTC.

The chain has TRBV20-1 and TRBJ2-7, with D possibly TRBD2 on 5 matching bases. The CDR3 consists of 11 residues. Germline lookup yields CDR1 DFQATT and CDR2 SNEGSKA (reference sequence). CDR3 sequence (DNA): TGCAGGGAGGCCCCAAACTACGAGCAGTACTTC. Protein sequence: CREAPNYEQYF.

Only a few counts were recorded for this clone. The chain has TRBV30 and TRBJ2-7; 10 positions agree with TRBD2. J gave up 6 bases and V 2 bases, and 7 bases lay outside the gene matches. The CDR3 sequence is 14 residues long. Per the germline V gene, CDR1 is GTSNPN and CDR2 is SVGIG (reference sequence). The CDR3 region is CAWSKAGGPGEQYF. CDR3 bases: TGTGCCTGGAGTAAAGCGGGAGGGCCAGGCGAGCAGTACTTC.

Only one count was recorded for this clone. The chain joins TRBV29-1 to TRBJ2-3; no definite D call. Germline CDR1 SQVTM, CDR2 ANQGSEA. The length of the CDR3 is 10 residues. V was pared by 6 bases and J by 6 bases, with 7 bases between. The CDR3 reads CSVMEDTQYF. CDR3 coding DNA: TGCAGCGTAATGGAGGATACGCAGTATTTT.

A single count supports this clone. J is TRBJ2-5 and V is TRBV2; the match to TRBD2 covers 12 bases. The CDR3 contains 16 residues. V was clipped by 4 bases and J by 5 bases; unmatched bases: 8. Germline V lookup: CDR1 SNHLY, CDR2 FYNNEI. The CDR3 DNA reads as TGTGCCAGCAGTGTGGTGCGTCTAGCGGGGGGGGAGACCCAGTACTTC. Its translation is CASSVVRLAGGETQYF.

This rearrangement joins TRBV2 to TRBJ1-5; no clear D. V lost 4 bases and J 9 bases, leaving 16 bases between the germline ends. The germline V gene encodes CDR1 SNHLY and CDR2 FYNNEI. This CDR3 region has 14 residues. CDR3 coding DNA: TGTGCCAGCAGTGTAATGGCTCCTGCGGGGCCCCAGCATTTT. Its protein product is CASSVMAPAGPQHF.

The table lists this clone with a count of one. The V and J genes are TRBV7-3 and TRBJ2-5, with D possibly TRBD2 on 5 matching bases. Germline V lookup: CDR1 SGHTA, CDR2 FQGTGA. CDR3 size: 13 residues. Trimming pared 4 bases from V and 5 bases from J, leaving 11 bases between. CDR3 region: CASSWSLGETQYF. For the CDR3, the DNA is TGTGCCAGCAGCTGGTCACTAGGCGAGACCCAGTACTTC.

The chain couples TRBV28 to TRBJ2-3; tentatively, D is TRBD2 (6 bases). Looked up from germline, CDR1 is MDHEN and CDR2 is SYDVKM. The CDR3 is 15 amino acids. V was trimmed by 1 base and J by 0 bases, leaving 8 bases between them. The CDR3 DNA is TGTGCCAGCAGTTTATCGGGACTCAGCACAGATACGCAGTATTTT. Residues: CASSLSGLSTDTQYF.

There are a few counts of this clone. This chain joins TRBV23-1 and TRBJ2-7; TRBD1 is a possible D gene (6 bases). Being an ORF, TRBV23-1 has a function that is uncertain. This CDR3 is built from 17 residues. V was pared by 0 bases and J by 5 bases, with 20 bases between. Here the CDR3 DNA reads TGCGCCAGCAGTCAATCTGATGGGTTTGACGAGGGGGACGAGCAGTACTTC. It yields the protein CASSQSDGFDEGDEQYF.

The chain joins TRBV10-3 to TRBJ2-3; a weak D match, TRBD2 (6 bases). This CDR3 is built from 15 residues. The germline V gene has CDR1 ENHRY and CDR2 SYGVKD. Between the trimmed V and J ends, which lost 7 bases and 2 bases, there was a span of 16 bases. The CDR3 coding sequence is TGTGCCATCAAGAGAGCCGGGGGTTCCACAGATACGCAGTATTTT. It is translated as CAIKRAGGSTDTQYF.

The V call is TRBV28, the J call TRBJ1-2, with TRBD1 as a possible D gene (6 bases). V was cut by 3 bases and J by 4 bases, with 21 bases left in between. Germline CDR1 MDHEN, CDR2 SYDVKM. The CDR3 length is 17 residues. The CDR3 nucleotides are TGTGCCAGCAGTTTGGTGCGGCAGGGGCTAAGGGGCTATGGCTACACCTTC. It translates to CASSLVRQGLRGYGYTF.

The gene calls are TRBV11-2 and TRBJ2-7; TRBD1 is a possible D gene (5 bases). Trimming removed 1 base at V and 5 bases at J, with 15 bases between. Germline V gene data show CDR1 as SGHAT and CDR2 as FQNNGV. CDR3 length equals 15 residues. DNA for the CDR3: TGTGCCAGCAGCTTAGTTTGGGGCCGGTTCAACGAGCAGTACTTC. Its translation is CASSLVWGRFNEQYF. Together with reference TRBV11-2 and TRBJ2-7, the CDR3 gives the full variable domain: EAGVAQSPRYKIIEKRQSVAFWCNPISGHATLYWYQQILGQGPKLLIQFQNNGVVDDSQLPKDRFSAERLKGVDSTLKIQPAKLEDSAVYLCASSLVWGRFNEQYFGPGTRLTVT.

This chain uses TRBV6-5 with TRBJ1-5, with D possibly TRBD1 on 6 matching bases. The length of the CDR3 is 13 residues. In germline, CDR1 is MNHEY, CDR2 SVGAGI. V was clipped by 3 bases and J by 6 bases, with 9 bases between them. The CDR3 loop is CASSYGGAQPQHF. CDR3 DNA sequence: TGTGCCAGCAGTTATGGGGGGGCTCAGCCCCAGCATTTT.

The chain is built from TRBV5-8 and TRBJ2-1; TRBD1 aligns across 8 bases. Germline V gene lookup returns CDR1 SGHTS and CDR2 YDEGEE. The CDR3 extends over 15 amino acids. The trim removed 0 bases at V and 9 bases at J, leaving 8 bases unmatched. This chain's CDR3 is CASSLGQGSTLEQFF. As DNA, the CDR3 is TGTGCCAGCAGCTTGGGACAGGGGTCGACGCTTGAGCAGTTCTTC.

V usage is TRBV19 and J usage is TRBJ2-7; D is possibly TRBD1 (5 bases). This CDR3 comprises 14 residues. V gave up 0 bases and J gave up 2 bases, with 8 bases separating them. CDR1 and CDR2 from the germline V gene are LNHDA and SQIVND (reference sequence). CDR3 nucleotides: TGTGCCAGTAGTATAGAAAGCAGGGCCTACGAGCAGTACTTC. Translating it yields CASSIESRAYEQYF.

V is TRBV18 and J is TRBJ1-2; D may be TRBD1 (6 bases). CDR1 KGHSH and CDR2 LQKENI come from the germline V gene. The CDR3 contains 14 residues. Trimming took 3 bases from V and 4 from J, leaving 12 bases between them. CDR3 nucleotides: TGTGCCAGCTCACCGAACGGACAGCCCTATGGCTACACCTTC. Translated: CASSPNGQPYGYTF.